This section outlines one TCR beta chain sequence together with its context. This sample was included in a study of blood T cells in healthy people across ages. It was with a sample-barcoded 5' primer and a J-beta primer mix that a second PCR of about 6 to 12 cycles was run. TCRdb re-analysed the 5' RACE reads in MiXCR, keeping a single row per CDR3 protein. Of hundreds of thousands of distinct CDR3 sequences in the sample, 48% were seen once. Germline V gene lookup returns CDR1 SGHDT and CDR2 YYEEEE. The V segment lost 6 bases and the J segment 0 bases; nucleotides outside the gene matches: 24. The CDR3 totals 21 residues.

This sequence was found in a young man in good health. The material sequenced was blood. The V call is TRBV5-6, the J call TRBJ1-1; 9 bases map to TRBD1. For the CDR3, the DNA is TGTGCCAGCACCCGGGAGTCGGGACAGGGTTCCGATACTTTCATGAACACTGAAGCTTTCTTT. This gives the protein CASTRESGQGSDTFMNTEAFF.